Listed below are T cell receptor beta chains from one sample, sequenced in a study of blood T cell repertoires in COVID-19. TCRdb keeps only in-frame clones here, not all; method: immunoSEQ multiplex PCR. The sample lists a few hundred thousand clones; around 81% were seen once. The sequencing sample was made of peripheral blood. These receptors originate from a person aged 70 to 80 with COVID-19, enrolled during active disease. CDR3s include the opening cysteine and the closing phenylalanine or tryptophan. The order of the fields is clone size, V gene, D gene, J gene, CDR3 DNA, CDR3 protein. The D gene is left open where the match is weak. Size values are once, few and many counts, or a class for expanded clones, and some rows have none.

NA,TRBV6-5,TRBD1,TRBJ2-6,TGTGCCAGCGAGAACAGGGGCTCTGGGGCCAACGTCCTGACTTTC,CASENRGSGANVLTF
NA,TRBV7-9,NA,TRBJ1-4,TGTGCCAGCAGCTCACAGGGCAGGGGATCTGAAAAACTGTTTTTT,CASSSQGRGSEKLFF
NA,TRBV29-1,TRBD2,TRBJ2-1,TGCAGCGCCACCTTTAGCGGGAGGGGAGGGAATGAGCAGTTCTTC,CSATFSGRGGNEQFF
NA,TRBV5-1,TRBD1,TRBJ1-3,TGCGCCAGCAGCTTGGGTCGGACAGGGGATGCTGGAAACACCATATATTTT,CASSLGRTGDAGNTIYF
NA,TRBV27,NA,TRBJ2-1,TGTGCCAGCGGGAGTTTATACAATGAGCAGTTCTTC,CASGSLYNEQFF
NA,TRBV27,NA,TRBJ1-2,TGTGCCAGCAGTCCACGGGAGGGGGATGGCTACACCTTC,CASSPREGDGYTF
NA,TRBV7-6,TRBD1,TRBJ1-6,TGTGCCAGCAGCGACTCCGACAGGGTAGGATCACCCCTCCACTTT,CASSDSDRVGSPLHF
NA,TRBV27,TRBD1,TRBJ2-7,TGTGCCAGCAGTTTTGTCGGGACAGGGGTGGGCGAGCAGTACTTC,CASSFVGTGVGEQYF
NA,TRBV18,NA,TRBJ2-7,TGTGCCAGCTCACCAGAGGAGGTCTACGAGCAGTACTTC,CASSPEEVYEQYF
NA,TRBV9,NA,TRBJ1-5,TGTGCCAGCAGCGTAGCTGGGGAGTCTCAGCCCCAGCATTTT,CASSVAGESQPQHF
NA,TRBV7-2,TRBD1,TRBJ1-1,TGTGCCAGCAGCTACTCAGGGGGTATCATGAACACTGAAGCTTTCTTT,CASSYSGGIMNTEAFF
NA,TRBV18,NA,TRBJ2-1,TGTGCCAGCTCACCATTCTCAGGGAATGAGCAGTTCTTC,CASSPFSGNEQFF
few,TRBV4-1,NA,TRBJ2-7,TGCGCCAGCAGCCAAGATTGGCAGGGCTACTACGAGCAGTACTTC,CASSQDWQGYYEQYF
NA,TRBV27,TRBD2,TRBJ2-1,TGTGCCAGCAGTCGACTATCGGGACTAGCGGGAAACAATGAGCAGTTCTTC,CASSRLSGLAGNNEQFF
NA,TRBV6-5,NA,TRBJ2-3,TGTGCCAGCAGTTACTCGGGGCAGGGAGGTGCCGATACGCAGTATTTT,CASSYSGQGGADTQYF
NA,TRBV10-3,TRBD1,TRBJ1-4,TGTGCCACGAAGACGCAGGGGGTTGGAGAAAAACTGTTTTTT,CATKTQGVGEKLFF
NA,TRBV7-2,NA,TRBJ1-2,TGTGCCAGCAGCCGCCGACAAGACTATGGCTACACCTTC,CASSRRQDYGYTF
NA,TRBV7-3,TRBD1,TRBJ2-2,TGTGCCAGCAGCTTAAGCAGGGGGTACGGGGAGCTGTTTTTT,CASSLSRGYGELFF
NA,TRBV24-1,TRBD1,TRBJ2-2,TGTGCCACCGGCCGGGACAGAAACACCGGGGAGCTGTTTTTT,CATGRDRNTGELFF
NA,TRBV12-3/TRBV12-4,TRBD2,TRBJ2-1,TGTGCCAGCGGACTAGCGGGAAGATATGAGCAGTTCTTC,CASGLAGRYEQFF
NA,TRBV28,NA,TRBJ2-3,TGTGCCAGCAGTCCGCTCCGGGGCACAGATACGCAGTATTTT,CASSPLRGTDTQYF
NA,TRBV7-2,NA,TRBJ1-5,TGTGCCAGCAGTGGGCAGGGAGGTAACAATCAGCCCCAGCATTTT,CASSGQGGNNQPQHF
NA,TRBV7-2,TRBD1,TRBJ1-2,TGTGCCAGCAGCTTAGCGGTCTTACAGGGGGCCGATGGCTACACCTTC,CASSLAVLQGADGYTF
NA,TRBV6-4,TRBD2,TRBJ2-1,TGTGCCAGCAGTGACTGGGGAGGGAATAGGAATGAGCAGTTCTTC,CASSDWGGNRNEQFF
NA,TRBV11-1,NA,TRBJ1-2,TGTGCCAGCAGCGCCCACCAGGGTAACAACTATGGCTACACCTTC,CASSAHQGNNYGYTF
NA,TRBV30,TRBD1,TRBJ1-1,TGTGCCTGGAGTGTGGGACAGACTGAAGCTTTCTTT,CAWSVGQTEAFF
NA,TRBV7-8,NA,TRBJ2-6,TGTGCCAGCAGCTTAGCGGGCCTCTCTGGGGCCAACGTCCTGACTTTC,CASSLAGLSGANVLTF
NA,TRBV2,TRBD2,TRBJ2-7,TGTGCCAGCAGTGCCGACGGACTAGCGTACGAGCAGTACTTC,CASSADGLAYEQYF
NA,TRBV18,TRBD1,TRBJ2-5,TGTGCCAGCTCACCACCGTCCCTTGTGGTACAGGGGATTGAGACCCAGTACTTC,CASSPPSLVVQGIETQYF
NA,TRBV7-9,TRBD2,TRBJ2-7,TGTGCCGGAACCGGGACAGGGACTAGCGGGAAATCCTACGAGCAGTACTTC,CAGTGTGTSGKSYEQYF
NA,TRBV28,NA,TRBJ2-1,TGTGCCAGCAGCCGAACGAGCTCCTACAATGAGCAGTTCTTC,CASSRTSSYNEQFF
many,TRBV29-1,TRBD1,TRBJ1-1,TGCAGCGTGGAGAAAGGGGGCAAGGACACTGAAGCTTTCTTT,CSVEKGGKDTEAFF
NA,TRBV6-2/TRBV6-3,NA,TRBJ2-3,TGTGCCAGCAGTTACTCGCGGTCTGGAAATACGCAGTATTTT,CASSYSRSGNTQYF
few,TRBV24-1,NA,TRBJ1-5,TGTGCCACCAGTGGAGGCGATCGGGGGCCCCAGCATTTT,CATSGGDRGPQHF
NA,TRBV7-2,TRBD2,TRBJ2-7,TGTGCCAGCAGTTACTCTAGCGGGAGTTCCTACGAGCAGTACTTC,CASSYSSGSSYEQYF
NA,TRBV3-1/TRBV3-2,TRBD2,TRBJ2-1,TGTGCCAGCAGCCAGGGGGGGATCCCGACATACAATGAGCAGTTCTTC,CASSQGGIPTYNEQFF
NA,TRBV9,NA,TRBJ1-5,TGTGCCAGCAGCGGCCCCCGGGAGGACCAGCCCCAGCATTTT,CASSGPREDQPQHF
NA,TRBV5-1,TRBD1,TRBJ2-7,TGCGCCAGCAGAGTTTCCGGGACAGGGGGCTACGAGCAGTACTTC,CASRVSGTGGYEQYF
NA,TRBV7-8,TRBD1,TRBJ1-1,TGTGCCAGCAGCTTGGCCGCCTTTGGACAGGGAAGCCTCGAAGCTTTCTTT,CASSLAAFGQGSLEAFF
few,TRBV15,NA,TRBJ1-1,TGTGCCACCGCCCCCGGATCCCGGAGAGGGGGGGGGAACACTGAAGCTTTCTTT,CATAPGSRRGGGNTEAFF
NA,TRBV12-3/TRBV12-4,NA,TRBJ1-2,TGTGCCAGCAAAACGGGCTATGGCTACACCTTC,CASKTGYGYTF
NA,TRBV5-4,NA,TRBJ2-3,TGTGCCAGCAGCTTGGATCGGCAGGGTAGCACAGATACGCAGTATTTT,CASSLDRQGSTDTQYF
NA,TRBV19,NA,TRBJ2-2,TGTGCCAGTAGTACGGGGTTGCCCGGGGAGCTGTTTTTT,CASSTGLPGELFF
NA,TRBV3-1/TRBV3-2,TRBD1,TRBJ2-7,TGTGCCAGCAGCCAAGTTTGGGGCAGGGGGAGCTCCTACGAGCAGTACTTC,CASSQVWGRGSSYEQYF
NA,TRBV5-1,TRBD1,TRBJ2-2,TGCGCCAGCGCGGGACAGGGGAACACCGGGGAGCTGTTTTTT,CASAGQGNTGELFF
NA,TRBV3-1/TRBV3-2,NA,TRBJ2-3,TGTGCCAGCAGCCATCCCGACAGTGCTACGCAGTATTTT,CASSHPDSATQYF
NA,TRBV25-1,NA,TRBJ1-1,TGTGCCAGCAGTTGGTTTGGCGGCACTGAAGCTTTCTTT,CASSWFGGTEAFF
NA,TRBV7-3,TRBD2,TRBJ2-3,TGTGCCAGCAGCTACGGTAGCGGGAGGTCAGATACGCAGTATTTT,CASSYGSGRSDTQYF
NA,TRBV5-4,NA,TRBJ2-7,TGTGCCAGCAGCCCCGCCCCAACCGCGGGACGTAAAGCCTACGAGCAGTACTTC,CASSPAPTAGRKAYEQYF
NA,TRBV29-1,NA,TRBJ2-3,TGCAGCGTTGAAGAACTAGGCAGAAAGGCGGCAGATACGCAGTATTTT,CSVEELGRKAADTQYF
NA,TRBV19,TRBD1,TRBJ1-2,TGTGCCAGTAGCATCAACAAACTAGGGACAGGGGGCGGCCATGGCTACACCTTC,CASSINKLGTGGGHGYTF
NA,TRBV6-2/TRBV6-3,TRBD1,TRBJ1-5,TGTGCCAGCAGTTACCGTACTCAGACAGGGACAAGACAGCCCCAGCATTTT,CASSYRTQTGTRQPQHF
NA,TRBV28,NA,TRBJ2-7,TGTGCCAGCAGTTTCTTGCGGGATGGGTTCGAGCAGTACTTC,CASSFLRDGFEQYF
NA,TRBV6-2/TRBV6-3,TRBD2,TRBJ2-2,TGTGCCAGCAGCGCAACGCGGGAGGGGACCGGGGAGCTGTTTTTT,CASSATREGTGELFF
NA,TRBV10-3,TRBD1,TRBJ2-1,TGTGCCATCGGGGGTCAAGGACAGGCCCCCTACAATGAGCAGTTCTTC,CAIGGQGQAPYNEQFF
NA,TRBV5-1,NA,TRBJ1-2,TGCGCCAGCAGCTTGGACGGAGCTAACTATGGCTACACCTTC,CASSLDGANYGYTF